The 11 T cell receptor beta chains in this list originate from one sample, sequenced in a study of cytomegalovirus exposure and HLA in healthy donors. Vbeta (60) and Jbeta (13) primers were used in the PCR. Assay used: immunoSEQ multiplex PCR; TCRdb lists only in-frame clones, some missing. The table shows fewer than 100,000 clones, with approximately 75% occurring only once. The sample was PBMCs. Receptors originate from a woman in her thirties or forties in good health and CMV-seronegative.

This clone turned up a few times. This chain links TRBV4-3 with TRBJ1-1; 12 nucleotides line up with TRBD1. The V segment lost 5 bases and the J segment 6 bases; nucleotides outside the gene matches: 7. This CDR3 is 15 amino acids long. Looked up from germline, CDR1 is LGHNA and CDR2 is YSLEER. CDR3 protein: CASSASGTGGPEAFF. The DNA of the CDR3 is TGCGCCAGCAGCGCCTCCGGGACAGGGGGCCCTGAAGCTTTCTTT.

The chain carries TRBV5-1 and TRBJ2-3; a possible D gene is TRBD1 (6 bases). V was trimmed by 4 bases and J by 2 bases, leaving 14 bases between them. Germline V gives CDR1 SGHRS, CDR2 YFSETQ. The CDR3 is made up of 15 amino acids. DNA for the CDR3: TGCGCCAGCAGCCCGAGAGGACAGCACACAGATACGCAGTATTTT. It is translated as CASSPRGQHTDTQYF. The full variable domain, rest sourced from reference TRBV5-1 and TRBJ2-3, is KAGVTQTPRYLIKTRGQQVTLSCSPISGHRSVSWYQQTPGQGLQFLFEYFSETQRNKGNFPGRFSGRQFSNSRSEMNVSTLELGDSALYLCASSPRGQHTDTQYFGPGTRLTVL.

The chain employs TRBV30 and TRBJ2-7; D might be TRBD2 (6 bases). The CDR3 loop spans 14 amino acids. V lost 3 bases and J 0 bases, leaving 12 bases between the germline ends. Looked up from germline, CDR1 is GTSNPN and CDR2 is SVGIG (reference sequence). This CDR3 is CAWRSGGSSYEQYF. The CDR3 DNA is TGTGCCTGGAGGTCCGGGGGAAGCTCCTACGAGCAGTACTTC.

The chain is built from TRBV7-6 and TRBJ1-6; perhaps TRBD1 as D (6 bases). Trimming stripped 1 base from V and 3 bases from J, with 13 bases between. Germline V gene sequence: CDR1 SGHVS, CDR2 FNYEAQ. The CDR3 runs to 17 residues. The CDR3, as DNA: TGTGCCAGCAGCTTAGATAGCAGGGGTTACTATAATTCACCCCTCCACTTT. Translating gives CASSLDSRGYYNSPLHF.

The chain has TRBV9 and TRBJ2-7, with a possible D match to TRBD2 (7 bases). The V end was cut by 4 bases, the J end by 6 bases, with 17 bases between. The CDR3 runs to 14 residues. Looked up from germline, CDR1 is SGDLS and CDR2 is YYNGEE. CDR3 loop: CASSPRGGAGEQYF. The CDR3 DNA is TGTGCCAGCAGCCCAAGGGGGGGGGCTGGCGAGCAGTACTTC.

This rearrangement joins TRBV14 to TRBJ2-1, with D hard to call. V was shortened by 1 base and J by 0 bases, with 10 bases between the two germline ends. Germline V gene lookup returns CDR1 SGHDN and CDR2 FVKESK. There are 16 residues in the CDR3. CDR3 region: CASSQGVASSYNEQFF. The CDR3 nucleotides are TGTGCCAGCAGCCAAGGGGTCGCTAGCTCCTACAATGAGCAGTTCTTC.

This clone appeared a few times. The genes are TRBV7-9 and TRBJ1-2; no definite D call. V was trimmed by 3 bases and J by 5 bases, leaving 7 bases between them. The CDR3 totals 12 residues. Germline V gives CDR1 SEHNR, CDR2 FQNEAQ (reference sequence). CDR3 residues: CASSFSQYGYTF. The CDR3 DNA is TGTGCCAGCAGCTTTTCTCAGTATGGCTACACCTTC.

The chain carries TRBV30 and TRBJ2-6, with D maybe TRBD2 (6 bases). The CDR3 is made up of 14 amino acids. V was clipped by 7 bases and J by 4 bases, with 14 bases between them. Germline V gene data show CDR1 as GTSNPN and CDR2 as SVGIG (reference sequence). CDR3 residues: CASYGGTGANVLTF. CDR3 nucleotides: TGTGCCTCCTATGGGGGGACCGGGGCCAACGTCCTGACTTTC.

The chain uses TRBV6-5 and TRBJ2-1, with D tentatively TRBD2 (6 bases). V shed 6 bases and J shed 5 bases, with 17 bases lying between them. Germline values: CDR1 MNHEY, CDR2 SVGAGI. There are 15 residues in the CDR3. The CDR3: CASSLRGGKDNEQFF. CDR3 DNA sequence: TGTGCCAGCAGCCTGAGGGGCGGGAAAGACAATGAGCAGTTCTTC.

V and J are TRBV30 and TRBJ2-3, with TRBD2 as a possible D gene (6 bases). The CDR3 extends over 13 amino acids. Germline CDR1 GTSNPN, CDR2 SVGIG (reference sequence). The ends were cut back, 4 bases at V and 8 bases at J, with 16 bases in the middle. The CDR3 loop reads CAWMEGGRRTQYF. The CDR3 coding sequence is TGTGCCTGGATGGAGGGTGGACGTCGTACGCAGTATTTT.

The chain is built from TRBV28 and TRBJ2-7; D is perhaps TRBD2 (7 bases). With 6 bases removed from V and 3 bases from J, the gap between germline ends came to 12 bases. CDR3 size: 13 residues. The V gene's germline CDR1 is MDHEN and CDR2 SYDVKM. This CDR3 reads CASSSGGHYEQYF. The CDR3 DNA reads as TGTGCCAGCAGCTCGGGGGGACACTACGAGCAGTACTTC.